A single sample gave rise to the 6 T cell receptor beta chains below, sequenced in a study of PD-1 blockade in mismatch repair-deficient tumors. Only in-frame clones appear in the TCRdb table, and some are missing; sequencing was by immunoSEQ multiplex PCR. The data show approximately 40,000 clones, around 79% seen once. The material was peripheral blood, obtained 4 weeks after starting pembrolizumab. These receptors were collected from an adult with mismatch repair-deficient cancer.

The chain has TRBV5-4 and TRBJ2-1, with TRBD2 identical over 8 bases. CDR3 length: 16 amino acids. Losses at the gene ends were 6 bases for V and 6 bases for J; bases not matched to a gene: 14. The germline gives CDR1 SGHNT, CDR2 YYREEE (reference sequence). The CDR3 sequence: CASTPTGTRSFNEQFF. CDR3 coding DNA: TGTGCCAGCACCCCGACCGGGACTAGGAGTTTCAATGAGCAGTTCTTC.

The genes are TRBV10-3 and TRBJ2-3, with D perhaps matching TRBD2 (5 bases). The CDR3 has 17 amino acids. Trimming removed 0 bases at V and 3 bases at J, with 16 bases between. Germline CDR1 is ENHRY and CDR2 is SYGVKD. The DNA for the CDR3 is TGTGCCATCAGTGAGTCGAGGTTGAGAGGGAAGACAGATACGCAGTATTTT. Translating it yields CAISESRLRGKTDTQYF.

The gene calls are TRBV5-1 and TRBJ2-6; D is uncertain. Trimming removed 0 bases at V and 4 bases at J, with 14 bases between. The V gene's germline CDR1 is SGHRS and CDR2 YFSETQ. This CDR3 spans 17 amino acids. This CDR3 is CASSLAGSLRGANVLTF. CDR3 bases: TGCGCCAGCAGCTTGGCGGGCAGCTTGAGGGGGGCCAACGTCCTGACTTTC.

This chain joins TRBV7-2 and TRBJ2-1; 14 nucleotides align to TRBD2. Trimming removed 7 bases from V and 9 bases from J; junction bases left unmatched: 20. The length of the CDR3 is 19 residues. The germline CDR1 and CDR2 sequences are SGHTA and FQGNSA. CDR3 in amino acids: CASKTTGTSGRVRGGEQFF. The CDR3 DNA is TGTGCCAGCAAAACCACCGGGACTAGCGGGAGAGTACGGGGGGGTGAGCAGTTCTTC.

This clone was observed a single time. The genes are TRBV7-8 and TRBJ2-1; 8 bases fit TRBD1. There are 15 residues in the CDR3. Germline-derived CDR1 and CDR2 are SGHVS and FQNEAQ. Unmatched junction bases numbered 3, after V lost 4 bases and J lost 1 base. The CDR3 coding sequence is TGTGCCAGCAGCTGGCGGGACAGGTCCTACAATGAGCAGTTCTTC. Translation gives CASSWRDRSYNEQFF.

The CDR3 region is CAWSLTGLDTDTQYF. DNA of the CDR3: TGTGCCTGGAGTCTAACGGGACTAGACACAGATACGCAGTATTTT. The chain combines TRBV30 with TRBJ2-3; TRBD2 matches at 8 bases. This CDR3 has 15 residues. Germline CDR1 GTSNPN, CDR2 SVGIG (reference sequence). With 2 bases clipped from V and 2 bases from J, the junction kept 6 bases outside the gene matches.